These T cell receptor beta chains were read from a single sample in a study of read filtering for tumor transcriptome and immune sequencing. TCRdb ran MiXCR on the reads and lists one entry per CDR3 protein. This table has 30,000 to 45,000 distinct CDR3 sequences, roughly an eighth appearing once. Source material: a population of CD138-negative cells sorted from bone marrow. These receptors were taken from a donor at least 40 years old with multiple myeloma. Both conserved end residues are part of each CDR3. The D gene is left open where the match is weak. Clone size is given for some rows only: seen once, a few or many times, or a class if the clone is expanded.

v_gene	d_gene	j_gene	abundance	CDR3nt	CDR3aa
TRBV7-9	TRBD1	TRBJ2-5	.	TGTGCCAGCAGCTCCCGCGGGACAGGGGAAGAGACCCAGTACTTC	CASSSRGTGEETQYF
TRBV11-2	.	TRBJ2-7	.	TGTGCCAGCAGCTTCGCAGGGGCCTACGAGCAGTACTTC	CASSFAGAYEQYF
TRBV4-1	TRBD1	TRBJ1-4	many	TGCGCCAGCAGCCGGATGACGACAGGGGGATCCGAAAAACTGTTTTTT	CASSRMTTGGSEKLFF
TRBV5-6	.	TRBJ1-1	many	TGTGCCAGCAGCTTGGGGGATCGCTGGGACACGGGGACTGAAGCTTTCTTT	CASSLGDRWDTGTEAFF
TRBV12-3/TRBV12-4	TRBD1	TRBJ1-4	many	TGTGCCAGCAGTTTGATCCGGGACAGGAAGACCTTT	CASSLIRDRKTF
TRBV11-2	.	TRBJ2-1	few	TGTGCCAGCAGCTTAGATGCCAGTTACAATGAGCAGTTCTTC	CASSLDASYNEQFF
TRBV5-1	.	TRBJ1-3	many	TGCGCCAGCAGACCAGGGGACGGAAACACCATATATTTT	CASRPGDGNTIYF
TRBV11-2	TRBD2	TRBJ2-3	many	TGTGCCAGCAGCTTAGGTCCTAGCGGGGGAGATACGCAGTATTTT	CASSLGPSGGDTQYF
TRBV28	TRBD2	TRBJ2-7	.	TGTGCCAGCCTGGGGAGGGGTTACGAGCAGTACTTC	CASLGRGYEQYF
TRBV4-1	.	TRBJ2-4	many	TGCGCCAGCAGCCAAGGGTATGCTCGTCGGCGGCTAGAAAACATTCAGTACTTC	CASSQGYARRRLENIQYF
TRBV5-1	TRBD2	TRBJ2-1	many	TGCGCCAGCAGCCCCGGGACTAGCGGGAGGGCGGATAAGAATGAGCAGTTCTTC	CASSPGTSGRADKNEQFF
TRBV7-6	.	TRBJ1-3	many	TGTGCCAGCAGCCCTGGAAACACCATATATTTT	CASSPGNTIYF
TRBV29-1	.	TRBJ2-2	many	TGCAGCGGTGGGACGGGGAACACCGGGGAGCTGTTTTTT	CSGGTGNTGELFF
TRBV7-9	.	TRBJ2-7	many	TGTGCCAGCAGCTTAGTTACAGGGATTCCATCCTACGAGCAGTACTTC	CASSLVTGIPSYEQYF
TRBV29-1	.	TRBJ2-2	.	TGCAGCGTATGTAGCCCCGGGGAGCTGTTTTTT	CSVCSPGELFF
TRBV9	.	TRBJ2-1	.	TGTGCCAGCAGCCTGGGACAACTCTTCGATGAGCAGTTCTTC	CASSLGQLFDEQFF
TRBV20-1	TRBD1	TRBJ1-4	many	TGCAGTGCTAGTCCAACCCGAGACAGGGACGAAAAACTGTTTTTT	CSASPTRDRDEKLFF
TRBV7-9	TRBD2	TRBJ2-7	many	TGTGCCAGCAGCTTGGTACCGCCCACAGCGGGGGCCACCTACGAGCAGTACTTC	CASSLVPPTAGATYEQYF
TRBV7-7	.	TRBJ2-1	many	TGTGCTAGCAGCTTAGCGGAGAACCTCAATGAGCAGTTCTTC	CASSLAENLNEQFF
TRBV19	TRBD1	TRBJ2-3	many	TGTGCCAGCGGTAACCCGGGACAGAGCACAGATACGCAGTATTTT	CASGNPGQSTDTQYF
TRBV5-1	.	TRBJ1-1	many	TGCGCCAGCAGCTTGGTATTTGGGCAGATAAGTGGGAACACTGAAGCTTTCTTT	CASSLVFGQISGNTEAFF
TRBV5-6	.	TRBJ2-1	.	TGTGCCAGCAGCCAAGCCTGGACTGACTACAATGGGCAGTTCTTC	CASSQAWTDYNGQFF
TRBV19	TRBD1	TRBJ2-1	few	TGTGCCAGTAACGACCCCCGACAGGGCTCCTACAATGAGCAGTTCTTC	CASNDPRQGSYNEQFF
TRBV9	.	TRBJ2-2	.	TGTGCCAGCGGCGCTACCCACACCGGGGAGCTGTTTTTT	CASGATHTGELFF
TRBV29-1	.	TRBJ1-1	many	TGCAGCGTTGGCAGAGGGGCGGAAGCTTTCTTT	CSVGRGAEAFF
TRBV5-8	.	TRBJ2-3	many	TGTGCCAGCAGCCCAAGGGGCACCAACACAGATACGCAGTATTTT	CASSPRGTNTDTQYF
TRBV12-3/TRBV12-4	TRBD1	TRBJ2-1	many	TGTGCCAGCAGGGCCGGGCAGGGGGCTTACAATGAGCAGTTCTTC	CASRAGQGAYNEQFF
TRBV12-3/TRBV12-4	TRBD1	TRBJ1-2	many	TGTGCCAGCAGTTTAAGGAAGGGGGCTTGGAGTGGCTACACCTTC	CASSLRKGAWSGYTF
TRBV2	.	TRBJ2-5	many	TGTGCCAGCAAGGGATCCGCAGGAGCCTCCCAAGAGACCCAGTACTTC	CASKGSAGASQETQYF
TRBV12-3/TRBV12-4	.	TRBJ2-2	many	TGTGCCAGCAGTTGGGCACAAGGGTGGACCGGGGAGCTGTTTTTT	CASSWAQGWTGELFF
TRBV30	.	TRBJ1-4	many	TGTGCCTGGAGTCGGCGGACGAATGAAAAACTGTTTTTT	CAWSRRTNEKLFF
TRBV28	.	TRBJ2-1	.	TGTGCCAGCAGTTTGGGGAGCTTGGTTGATGAGCAGTTCTTC	CASSLGSLVDEQFF
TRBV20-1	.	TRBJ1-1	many	TGCAGTGCTAGAGAACATGGGAACACTGAAGCTTTCTTT	CSAREHGNTEAFF
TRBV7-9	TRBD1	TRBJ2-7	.	TGTGCCAGCAGCCCCTGGACAGGATACTACGAGCAGTACTTC	CASSPWTGYYEQYF
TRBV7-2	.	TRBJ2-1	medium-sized	TGTGCCAGCAGCCCCCCCCGACGAGCCGATGAGCAGTTCTTC	CASSPPRRADEQFF
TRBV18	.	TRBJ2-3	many	TGTGCCAGCTCTCCGAGGGCAGATACGCAGTATTTT	CASSPRADTQYF
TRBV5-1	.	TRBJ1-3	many	TGCGCCAGCAGCTTGGGAGTTGCTGGAAACACCATATATTTT	CASSLGVAGNTIYF
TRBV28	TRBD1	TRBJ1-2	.	TGTGCCAGCAGACCTGGGACAGCCTATGGCTACACCTTC	CASRPGTAYGYTF
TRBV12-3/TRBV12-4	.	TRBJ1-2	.	TGTGCCAGCAGTTTCTTAGACTATGGCTACACCTTC	CASSFLDYGYTF
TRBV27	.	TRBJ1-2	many	TGTGCCAGCAGTTTAAATAGGGTTAACTATGGCTACACCTTC	CASSLNRVNYGYTF